This paragraph reports one T cell receptor (beta chain). These data originate in a study of shared clonotypes between healthy human individuals. Spread over ten immunoSEQ deep assay plates, unsorted PBMC DNA underwent sequencing. Profiling relied on immunoSEQ multiplex PCR, and the TCRdb table lists in-frame clones only, not all of them. The sample lists about 480,000 clones, 70% to 80% occurring once. Per germline, CDR1 SQVTM and CDR2 ANQGSEA. The CDR3 is 15 residues long. Trimming took 7 bases from V and 0 from J, leaving 16 bases between them. The chain carries TRBV29-1 and TRBJ2-1; D possibly matches TRBD1 or TRBD2 (5 bases each). Sequenced: PBMCs. The TCR sequence derives from a middle-aged woman in good health. Some clones in this sample may be carry-over from other donors' samples. The CDR3 region is CSASPGPSSYNEQFF. CDR3 DNA: TGCAGCGCATCACCGGGACCAAGCTCCTACAATGAGCAGTTCTTC.